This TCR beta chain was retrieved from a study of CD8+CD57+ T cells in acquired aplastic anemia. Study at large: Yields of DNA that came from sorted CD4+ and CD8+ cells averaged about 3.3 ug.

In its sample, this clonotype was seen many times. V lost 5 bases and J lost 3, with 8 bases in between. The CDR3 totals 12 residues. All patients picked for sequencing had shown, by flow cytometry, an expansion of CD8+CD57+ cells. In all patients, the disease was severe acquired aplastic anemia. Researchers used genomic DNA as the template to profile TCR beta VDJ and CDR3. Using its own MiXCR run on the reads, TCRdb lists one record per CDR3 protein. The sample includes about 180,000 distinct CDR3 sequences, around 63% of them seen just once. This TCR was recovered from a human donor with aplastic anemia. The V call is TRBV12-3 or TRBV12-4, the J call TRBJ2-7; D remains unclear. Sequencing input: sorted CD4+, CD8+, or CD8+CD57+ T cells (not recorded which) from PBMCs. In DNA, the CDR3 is TGTGCCAGCAGTCCCGTCTTCTACGAGCAGTACTTC. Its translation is CASSPVFYEQYF.